Each of the 3 T cell receptor beta chains below was sequenced from the same sample in a study of blood T cells in healthy people across ages. For the second PCR, which ran for about 7 to 11 cycles, a sample-barcoded 5' primer and a J-beta primer mix were used. TCRdb reprocessed the 5' RACE reads with MiXCR, giving one entry per CDR3 protein. The sample holds roughly 800,000 distinct CDR3 sequences; 25% are singletons and the top ten take under 4.5%. These data also formed part of another study, on T cells of mothers and their children.

Material: blood. The receptors derive from a boy aged 5-17 years in good health.

The chain links TRBV7-9 to TRBJ2-5; possibly TRBD1 for D (5 bases). The J call may be mistaken, given a closer DNA end match to TRBJ2-7. CDR1 is SEHNR and CDR2 is FQNEAQ in the germline V gene (reference sequence). The CDR3 runs to 15 residues. The CDR3 nucleotides are TGTGCCAGCAGCTTAGTAACCGCAGGGACCTACGAGCAGTACTTC. It translates to CASSLVTAGTYEQYF.

The chain employs TRBV7-3 and TRBJ2-1; 15 nucleotides agree with TRBD2. The CDR3 contains 18 residues. The germline CDR1 and CDR2 sequences are SGHTA and FQGTGA. Unmatched junction bases numbered 9, after V lost 5 bases and J lost 4 bases. The CDR3 loop reads CASSPGLAGGYLYNEQFF. DNA of the CDR3: TGTGCCAGCAGCCCCGGACTAGCGGGAGGGTACCTTTACAATGAGCAGTTCTTC.

The gene calls are TRBV20-1 and TRBJ2-5, with 8 bases fitting TRBD2. Germline V gene sequence: CDR1 DFQATT, CDR2 SNEGSKA (reference sequence). This CDR3 spans 16 amino acids. The junction had 10 bases not matched to a gene; V was cut back by 0 bases and J by 4 bases. CDR3 nucleotide sequence: TGCAGTGCTAGAGAGGCTAGCGGGTTGGGCATAGAGACCCAGTACTTC. Its protein is CSAREASGLGIETQYF.